A single sample gave rise to the 29 T cell receptor beta chains below, sequenced in a study of response to subunit inactivated influenza vaccine. TCRdb re-called the RT-PCR reads through MiXCR, storing one row per CDR3 protein. The repertoire holds about 540,000 distinct CDR3 sequences, with roughly a quarter as singletons. These records were also assigned to another study, of T cells expressing NK-cell markers. From that paper: UMI-tagged 5'RACE template switching yielded the TCR beta cDNA.

The sequencing used CD4+ T cells sorted from PBMCs, collected 11 to 12 days after vaccination. Every receptor here comes from a man aged 45 to 65 who received an inactivated influenza vaccine.

The chain recombines TRBV5-1 with TRBJ2-7, with 8 bases that match TRBD1. Germline V gene lookup returns CDR1 SGHRS and CDR2 YFSETQ. The CDR3 runs to 15 residues. Unmatched junction bases numbered 8, after V lost 3 bases and J lost 3 bases. Written as DNA, the CDR3 is TGCGCCAGCAGCTCAGGACAGGGAAATCGCTACGAGCAGTACTTC. The encoded protein is CASSSGQGNRYEQYF.

The chain's CDR3 is CASSSGGQTTYEQYF. CDR3 coding DNA: TGCGCCAGCAGCTCGGGGGGACAGACGACCTACGAGCAGTACTTC. The rearrangement uses TRBV5-1 and TRBJ2-7; either TRBD1 or TRBD2 may supply D (7 bases each). Germline CDR1 and CDR2: SGHRS and YFSETQ. The CDR3 runs 15 residues. Trimming shortened V by 3 bases and J by 2 bases, and 15 bases separated the two germline ends.

The V gene is TRBV28, the J gene TRBJ2-1; the match to TRBD2 covers 11 bases. V lost 5 bases to trimming and J lost 7 bases; unmatched junction nucleotides: 4. The germline CDR1 and CDR2 sequences are MDHEN and SYDVKM. This CDR3 is built from 14 residues. CDR3 protein: CASSIAGGWNEQFF. CDR3 coding DNA: TGTGCCAGCAGTATAGCGGGAGGGTGGAATGAGCAGTTCTTC.

This sequence joins TRBV6-2 or TRBV6-3 and TRBJ1-4; tentative D call: TRBD1 (6 bases). This CDR3 has 15 amino acids. Germline CDR1 is MNHEY and CDR2 is SVGEGT. Trimming left V 0 bases short and J 5 bases short, with 10 bases between. The CDR3 coding sequence is TGTGCCAGCAGTTACTCGGGGGCAAGGAATGAAAAACTGTTTTTT. Protein product: CASSYSGARNEKLFF.

This chain uses TRBV18 with TRBJ2-3; TRBD2 is a possible D gene (6 bases). With 3 bases removed from V and 5 bases from J, the gap between germline ends came to 12 bases. CDR3 length: 14 amino acids. CDR1 KGHSH and CDR2 LQKENI come from the germline V gene. This CDR3 is CASSPSSVKDTQYF. CDR3 sequence (DNA): TGTGCCAGCTCACCGTCTAGCGTTAAAGATACGCAGTATTTT.

This clonotype was detected many times. The chain joins TRBV29-1 to TRBJ1-1; D is uncertain. Germline CDR1 and CDR2: SQVTM and ANQGSEA. The CDR3 extends over 11 amino acids. Trimming removed 4 bases at V and 1 base at J, with 4 bases between. This chain's CDR3 is CSVGANTEAFF. CDR3 DNA sequence: TGCAGCGTTGGAGCGAACACTGAAGCTTTCTTT.

This clonotype was observed many times. The J gene is TRBJ2-7, the V gene TRBV20-1, with 7 nucleotides matching TRBD1. CDR1 is DFQATT and CDR2 is SNEGSKA in the germline V gene (reference sequence). The J segment lost 6 bases and the V segment lost 2 bases, leaving 1 base of the junction unmatched. The CDR3 has 11 amino acids. The CDR3 protein is CSARTGVEQYF. The CDR3 DNA is TGCAGTGCTAGAACAGGGGTCGAGCAGTACTTC.

This clonotype was found a few times. This sequence joins TRBV20-1 and TRBJ2-3, with TRBD1 matching 7 bases. CDR3 length: 15 residues. Germline V gene lookup returns CDR1 DFQATT and CDR2 SNEGSKA (reference sequence). V shed 3 bases, J shed 1 base, and the junction held 7 bases outside the gene matches. The CDR3 spells CSASHRGLGTDTQYF. DNA for the CDR3: TGCAGTGCTAGTCACAGGGGCCTGGGCACAGATACGCAGTATTTT.

This clonotype was counted a few times. The CDR3 here is CSVSSGTKDEQFF. In DNA form, the CDR3 reads TGCAGCGTAAGCTCCGGGACTAAAGATGAGCAGTTCTTC. V is TRBV29-1 and J is TRBJ2-1; 7 positions agree with TRBD2. V shed 6 bases, J shed 8 bases, and the junction held 10 bases outside the gene matches. The CDR3 contains 13 residues. Germline V gene lookup returns CDR1 SQVTM and CDR2 ANQGSEA.

The table lists this clonotype with a few counts. This chain uses TRBV6-6 with TRBJ2-1; D unresolved. The CDR3 has 11 residues. Between the trimmed V and J ends, which lost 8 bases and 6 bases, there was a span of 8 bases. CDR1 is MNHNY and CDR2 is SVGAGI in the germline V gene (reference sequence). The CDR3 spells CASSAANEQFF. The DNA of the CDR3 is TGTGCCAGCTCCGCCGCCAATGAGCAGTTCTTC.

V gene TRBV10-3 combines with J gene TRBJ2-3; 8 nucleotides match TRBD2. CDR3 size: 16 residues. The V gene's germline CDR1 is ENHRY and CDR2 SYGVKD. The V and J ends lost 2 bases and 1 base, in that order; junction bases with no gene match: 5. CDR3 sequence (DNA): TGTGCCATCAGTGAGCTAGCGGGCGGTGGCACAGATACGCAGTATTTT. Amino acid sequence: CAISELAGGGTDTQYF.

This clonotype was seen more than once but under ten times. This CDR3 is CASSLTTGGQPQHF. CDR3 bases: TGCGCCAGCAGCTTAACGACAGGGGGGCAGCCCCAGCATTTT. The chain employs TRBV5-1 and TRBJ1-5, with 9 bases identical to TRBD1. The V gene's germline CDR1 is SGHRS and CDR2 YFSETQ. The CDR3 contains 14 residues. Trimming took 2 bases from V and 7 from J; bases not matched to a gene: 4.

This clonotype has just a few counts. The rearrangement links TRBV20-1 to TRBJ2-7; 9 nucleotides align to TRBD2. This CDR3 spans 13 amino acids. In germline, CDR1 is DFQATT, CDR2 SNEGSKA (reference sequence). V shed 7 bases and J 6 bases; nucleotides not matched to a gene: 10. The CDR3 here is CSGGTSGFSEQYF. The CDR3 region has the DNA TGCAGTGGGGGCACTAGCGGGTTTAGCGAGCAGTACTTC.

V is TRBV20-1 and J is TRBJ2-1, with a weak D call TRBD1 (5 bases). Per germline, CDR1 DFQATT and CDR2 SNEGSKA (reference sequence). CDR3 size: 14 residues. The V end lost 3 bases, the J end lost 3 bases, and 12 bases lay between the germline ends. The CDR3 DNA follows: TGCAGTGCTAGTGGCGGACACCTCTACAATGAGCAGTTCTTC. Encoded protein: CSASGGHLYNEQFF.

The V gene is TRBV5-5, the J gene TRBJ2-4; 10 bases agree with TRBD2. Per germline, CDR1 SGHKS and CDR2 YYEKEE (reference sequence). The CDR3 is 16 residues long. The junction had 6 bases not matched to a gene; V was cut back by 3 bases and J by 3 bases. The CDR3 DNA reads TGTGCCAGCAGCTCCGGACTAGCGGAAAACAAAAACATTCAGTACTTC. This encodes CASSSGLAENKNIQYF.

The chain combines TRBV5-1 with TRBJ2-5, with 9 bases lining up with TRBD2. The CDR3 runs 16 residues. The junction had 11 bases not matched to a gene; V was cut back by 3 bases and J by 5 bases. The germline CDR1 and CDR2 sequences are SGHRS and YFSETQ. As DNA, the CDR3 is TGCGCCAGCAGCTGGGGGCGCGGGAGGGCCTCGGAGACCCAGTACTTC. Translating gives CASSWGRGRASETQYF. Full variable domain (remainder filled in from reference TRBV5-1 and TRBJ2-5): KAGVTQTPRYLIKTRGQQVTLSCSPISGHRSVSWYQQTPGQGLQFLFEYFSETQRNKGNFPGRFSGRQFSNSRSEMNVSTLELGDSALYLCASSWGRGRASETQYFGPGTRLLVL.

This clonotype was counted at least ten times. The CDR3 loop is CASSHVVDPTNEKLFF. DNA for the CDR3: TGCGCCAGCAGCCATGTGGTGGACCCAACTAATGAAAAACTGTTTTTT. The chain has TRBV5-1 and TRBJ1-4; D remains ambiguous. The germline gives CDR1 SGHRS, CDR2 YFSETQ. The CDR3 length is 16 residues. Trimming shortened V by 4 bases and J by 0 bases, and 13 bases separated the two germline ends.

The rearrangement links TRBV3-1 to TRBJ2-1; D is undetermined. Trimming stripped 1 base from V and 11 bases from J, with 9 bases between. Germline CDR1 is LGHDT and CDR2 is YNNKEL (reference sequence). This CDR3 contains 12 residues. CDR3 amino acids: CASSQGVTKQFF. The CDR3 DNA follows: TGTGCCAGCAGCCAAGGGGTGACGAAGCAGTTCTTC.

This clonotype was counted ten times or more. The V and J genes are TRBV20-1 and TRBJ1-6, with unresolved D. The V gene's germline CDR1 is DFQATT and CDR2 SNEGSKA (reference sequence). V lost 2 bases to trimming and J lost 6 bases, with 8 bases between them. The CDR3 contains 13 residues. The CDR3 DNA follows: TGCAGTGCTAGAACAGTACCTAATTCACCCCTCCACTTT. Translated: CSARTVPNSPLHF.

The chain carries TRBV12-3 or TRBV12-4 and TRBJ1-5; possibly TRBD1 for D (5 bases). The CDR3 totals 13 residues. The V gene lost 5 bases and the J gene lost 9 bases, with 14 bases spanning the gap. The CDR3 region has the DNA TGTGCCAGCAGTGCAGGGACGGTGGGGCCCCAGCATTTT. It codes for CASSAGTVGPQHF.

V gene TRBV5-6 combines with J gene TRBJ1-2, with D uncertain. This CDR3 spans 13 amino acids. The V end was cut by 0 bases, the J end by 6 bases, with 9 bases between. The germline CDR1 and CDR2 sequences are SGHDT and YYEEEE. The CDR3 sequence: CASSLASADGYTF. The CDR3 coding sequence is TGTGCCAGCAGCTTGGCGTCGGCGGATGGCTACACCTTC.

V and J are TRBV6-1 and TRBJ2-3; D possibly uses TRBD1 or TRBD2 (6 bases each). CDR1 MNHNS and CDR2 SASEGT come from the germline V gene. The CDR3 contains 17 residues. The ends were cut back, 7 bases at V and 6 bases at J, with 26 bases in the middle. The CDR3 spells CASTSRRGAGLSDTQYF. The CDR3 DNA sequence: TGTGCCAGCACCTCTCGTAGGGGGGCCGGGTTATCGGATACGCAGTATTTT.

This chain joins TRBV5-1 and TRBJ1-5; no definite D call. Trimming shortened V by 2 bases and J by 7 bases, and 10 bases separated the two germline ends. This CDR3 has 13 residues. Per germline, CDR1 SGHRS and CDR2 YFSETQ. In nucleotides, the CDR3 is TGCGCCAGCAGCTTTGAGGGTTCCCAGCCCCAGCATTTT. Translated, it gives CASSFEGSQPQHF.

This clonotype was counted between two and nine times. The chain combines TRBV5-4 with TRBJ1-2; 7 bases agree with TRBD1. Germline CDR1 and CDR2: SGHNT and YYREEE (reference sequence). This CDR3 is 14 amino acids long. V dropped 5 bases and J dropped 4; count of bases not matched to a gene: 8. CDR3 nucleotide sequence: TGTGCCAGCAGACGTGGGACAGAGAGCTATGGCTACACCTTC. Protein product: CASRRGTESYGYTF.

The chain recombines TRBV3-1 with TRBJ2-1; 10 bases agree with TRBD2. The germline V gene encodes CDR1 LGHDT and CDR2 YNNKEL (reference sequence). The CDR3 sequence is 13 residues long. Trimming at V came to 3 bases and at J to 14 bases, leaving 7 bases not matched to a gene. CDR3 residues: CASSQKGLASKFF. CDR3 sequence (DNA): TGTGCCAGCAGCCAGAAGGGACTAGCGTCCAAGTTCTTC.

The chain links TRBV7-2 to TRBJ2-1; 8 nucleotides agree with TRBD2. Trimming at V came to 3 bases and at J to 0 bases, leaving 13 bases not matched to a gene. CDR1 and CDR2 from the germline V gene are SGHTA and FQGNSA. The CDR3 extends over 19 amino acids. CDR3 protein: CASSLRSSGIPSSYNEQFF. The CDR3 DNA reads TGTGCCAGCAGCTTGCGGAGTAGCGGGATCCCGAGCTCCTACAATGAGCAGTTCTTC.

This chain's CDR3 is CASSLAVAVEQFF. The CDR3 DNA sequence: TGTGCCAGCAGCTTAGCCGTCGCTGTTGAGCAGTTCTTC. The gene calls are TRBV11-2 and TRBJ2-1, with D uncertain. Germline CDR1 is SGHAT and CDR2 is FQNNGV. V was trimmed by 1 base and J by 9 bases, leaving 10 bases between them. The CDR3 runs 13 residues. The whole variable domain, remainder taken from reference TRBV11-2 and TRBJ2-1, is EAGVAQSPRYKIIEKRQSVAFWCNPISGHATLYWYQQILGQGPKLLIQFQNNGVVDDSQLPKDRFSAERLKGVDSTLKIQPAKLEDSAVYLCASSLAVAVEQFFGPGTRLTVL.

This clonotype was counted at least ten times. This sequence joins TRBV28 and TRBJ2-5, with a tentative D call TRBD1 (6 bases). The CDR3 is 12 residues long. Trimming took 5 bases from V and 5 from J, leaving 9 bases between them. From germline, CDR1 is MDHEN and CDR2 SYDVKM. The CDR3 nucleotides are TGTGCCAGCAGTAAGGGGGAGGAGACCCAGTACTTC. Amino acid sequence: CASSKGEETQYF. Drawing the rest from reference TRBV28 and TRBJ2-5, the complete variable domain is DVKVTQSSRYLVKRTGEKVFLECVQDMDHENMFWYRQDPGLGLRLIYFSYDVKMKEKGDIPEGYSVSREKKERFSLILESASTNQTSMYLCASSKGEETQYFGPGTRLLVL.

This clonotype was seen more than once but under ten times. The genes are TRBV24-1 and TRBJ2-1; 7 nucleotides align to TRBD2. Germline CDR1 is KGHDR and CDR2 is SFDVKD. The J segment lost 4 bases and the V segment lost 3 bases, leaving 11 bases of the junction unmatched. The CDR3 length is 17 residues. CDR3 in DNA: TGTGCCACCAGTGATCCAAAAACTAGCGAGCAATACAATGAGCAGTTCTTC. It translates to CATSDPKTSEQYNEQFF.